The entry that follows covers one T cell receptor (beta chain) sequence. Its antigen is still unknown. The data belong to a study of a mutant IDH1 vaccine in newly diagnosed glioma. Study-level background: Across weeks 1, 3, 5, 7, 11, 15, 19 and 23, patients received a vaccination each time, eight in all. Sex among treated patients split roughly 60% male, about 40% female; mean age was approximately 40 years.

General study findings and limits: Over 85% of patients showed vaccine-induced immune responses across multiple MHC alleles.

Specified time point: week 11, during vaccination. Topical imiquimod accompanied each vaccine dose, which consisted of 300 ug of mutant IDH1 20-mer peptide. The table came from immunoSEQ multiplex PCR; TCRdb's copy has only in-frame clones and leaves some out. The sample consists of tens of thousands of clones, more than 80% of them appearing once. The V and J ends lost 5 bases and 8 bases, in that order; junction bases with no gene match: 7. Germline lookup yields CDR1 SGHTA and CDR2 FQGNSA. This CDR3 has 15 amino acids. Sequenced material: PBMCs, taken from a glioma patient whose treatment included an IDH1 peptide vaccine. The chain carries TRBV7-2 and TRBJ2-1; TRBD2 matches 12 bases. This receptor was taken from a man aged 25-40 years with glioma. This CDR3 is CASSPKGLAGDEQFF. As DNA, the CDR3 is TGTGCCAGCAGCCCTAAGGGACTAGCGGGTGATGAGCAGTTCTTC.